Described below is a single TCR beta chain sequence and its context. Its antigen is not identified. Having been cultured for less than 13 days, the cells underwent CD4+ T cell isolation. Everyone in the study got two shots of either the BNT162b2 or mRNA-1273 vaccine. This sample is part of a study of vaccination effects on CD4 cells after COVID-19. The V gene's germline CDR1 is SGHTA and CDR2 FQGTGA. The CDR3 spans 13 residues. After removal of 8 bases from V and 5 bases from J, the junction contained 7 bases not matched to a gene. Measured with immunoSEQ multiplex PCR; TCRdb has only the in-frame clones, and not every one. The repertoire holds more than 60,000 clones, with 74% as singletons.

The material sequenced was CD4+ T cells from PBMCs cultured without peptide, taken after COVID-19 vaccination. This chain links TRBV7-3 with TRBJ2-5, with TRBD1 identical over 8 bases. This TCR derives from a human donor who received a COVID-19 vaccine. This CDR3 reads CASGPTGGETQYF. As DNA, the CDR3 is TGTGCCAGCGGTCCTACAGGGGGGGAGACCCAGTACTTC. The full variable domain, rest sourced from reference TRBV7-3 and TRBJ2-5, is GAGVSQTPSNKVTEKGKYVELRCDPISGHTALYWYRQSLGQGPEFLIYFQGTGAADDSGLPNDRFFAVRPEGSVSTLKIQRTERGDSAVYLCASGPTGGETQYFGPGTRLLVL.